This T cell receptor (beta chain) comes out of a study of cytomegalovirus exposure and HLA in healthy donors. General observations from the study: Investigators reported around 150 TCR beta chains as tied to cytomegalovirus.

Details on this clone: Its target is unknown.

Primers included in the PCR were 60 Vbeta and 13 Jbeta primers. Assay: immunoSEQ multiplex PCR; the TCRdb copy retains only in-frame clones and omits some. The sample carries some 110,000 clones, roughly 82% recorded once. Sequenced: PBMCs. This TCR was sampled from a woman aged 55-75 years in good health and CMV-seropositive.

The CDR3 nucleotides are TGTGCCACCAGCAGAGTAGGACTAGCCTTTTCTCACTACTACGAGCAGTACTTC. Translating it yields CATSRVGLAFSHYYEQYF. The chain has TRBV15 and TRBJ2-7; 8 bases are shared with TRBD2. The CDR3 contains 18 residues. The V segment lost 1 base and the J segment 3 bases; nucleotides outside the gene matches: 14. Germline-derived CDR1 and CDR2 are LNHNV and YYDKDF (reference sequence).